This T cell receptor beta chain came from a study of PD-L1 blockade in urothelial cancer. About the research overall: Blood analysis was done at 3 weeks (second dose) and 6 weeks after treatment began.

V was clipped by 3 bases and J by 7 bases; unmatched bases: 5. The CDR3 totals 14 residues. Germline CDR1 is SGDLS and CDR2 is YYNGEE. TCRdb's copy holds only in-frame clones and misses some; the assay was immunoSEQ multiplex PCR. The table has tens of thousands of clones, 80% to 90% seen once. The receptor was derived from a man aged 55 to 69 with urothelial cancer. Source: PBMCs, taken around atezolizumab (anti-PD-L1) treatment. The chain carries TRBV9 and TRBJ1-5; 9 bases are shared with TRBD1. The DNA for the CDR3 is TGTGCCAGCAGCGGAACAGGGGGCAGCCAGCCCCAGCATTTT. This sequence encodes CASSGTGGSQPQHF.